The clone carrying this TCR beta chain was recorded many times. Its antigen is currently unknown. In germline, CDR1 is MDHEN, CDR2 SYDVKM. Trimming shortened V by 2 bases and J by 0 bases, and 10 bases separated the two germline ends. The CDR3 contains 15 residues. The sample comes from a study of T-cell reconstitution after alpha-beta-depleted transplantation in children. The TCRbeta library was prepared with unique molecular identifiers. One entry per CDR3 protein, called by TCRdb with MiXCR from the PCR reads. The sample has about 110,000 distinct CDR3 sequences, under 30% seen once. Findings and limits, study-wide: T-cell numbers and diversity one year post-transplant derived largely from freshly generated T cells. Several patients had high TCRbeta diversity at day 60; it came from surviving recipient T cells and thymic progenitors. Two months or so post-transplant, alpha-beta T cells reportedly derived from several hundred expanded graft clones.

The receptor comes from a male patient aged 2-9 years who had a stem cell transplant for chronic granulomatous disease, so the T cells may come from the graft donor. The sample consisted of PBMCs, mostly from graft donor cells, taken 180 days after TCRalphabeta/CD19-depleted stem cell transplant. This chain connects TRBV28 to TRBJ2-5, with D hard to call. CDR3 amino acids: CASSLPTEYQETQYF. In DNA form, the CDR3 reads TGTGCCAGCAGTTTACCCACCGAGTACCAAGAGACCCAGTACTTC.